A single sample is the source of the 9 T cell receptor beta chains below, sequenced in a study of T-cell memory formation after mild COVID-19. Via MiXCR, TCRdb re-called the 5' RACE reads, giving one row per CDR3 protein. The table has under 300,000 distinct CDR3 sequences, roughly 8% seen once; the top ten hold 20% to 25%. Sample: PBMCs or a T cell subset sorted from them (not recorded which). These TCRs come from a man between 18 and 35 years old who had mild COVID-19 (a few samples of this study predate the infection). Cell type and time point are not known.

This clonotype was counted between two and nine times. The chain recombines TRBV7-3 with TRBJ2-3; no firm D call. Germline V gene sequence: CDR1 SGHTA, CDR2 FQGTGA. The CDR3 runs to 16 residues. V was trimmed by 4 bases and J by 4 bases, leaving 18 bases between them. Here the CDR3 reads CASSSPVGAIADTQYF. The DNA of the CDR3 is TGTGCCAGCAGCTCACCCGTCGGCGCGATAGCAGATACGCAGTATTTT.

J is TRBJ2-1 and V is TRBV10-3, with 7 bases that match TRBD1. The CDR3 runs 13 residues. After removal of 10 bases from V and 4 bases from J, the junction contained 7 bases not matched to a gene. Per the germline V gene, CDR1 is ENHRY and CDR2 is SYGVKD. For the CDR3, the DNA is TGTGCCACAGACAGGGAAGGTTACAATGAGCAGTTCTTC. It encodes CATDREGYNEQFF.

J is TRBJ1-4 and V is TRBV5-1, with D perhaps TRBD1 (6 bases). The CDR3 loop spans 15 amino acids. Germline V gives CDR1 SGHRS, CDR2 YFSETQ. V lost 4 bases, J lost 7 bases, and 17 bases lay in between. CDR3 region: CASSSLQGRGEKLFF. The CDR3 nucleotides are TGCGCCAGCAGCAGTCTACAGGGAAGAGGTGAAAAACTGTTTTTT.

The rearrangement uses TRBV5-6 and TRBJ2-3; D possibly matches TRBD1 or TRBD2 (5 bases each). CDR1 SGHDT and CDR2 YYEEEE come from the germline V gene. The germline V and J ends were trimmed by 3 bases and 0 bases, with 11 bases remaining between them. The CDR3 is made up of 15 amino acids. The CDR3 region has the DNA TGTGCCAGCAGCTGGGGACCGACTAGCACAGATACGCAGTATTTT. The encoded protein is CASSWGPTSTDTQYF.

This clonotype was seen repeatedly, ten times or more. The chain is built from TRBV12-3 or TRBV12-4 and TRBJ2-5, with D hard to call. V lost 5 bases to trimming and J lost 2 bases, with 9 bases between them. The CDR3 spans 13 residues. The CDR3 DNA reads TGTGCCAGCAGTCAACAACTACAAGAGACCCAGTACTTC. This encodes CASSQQLQETQYF.

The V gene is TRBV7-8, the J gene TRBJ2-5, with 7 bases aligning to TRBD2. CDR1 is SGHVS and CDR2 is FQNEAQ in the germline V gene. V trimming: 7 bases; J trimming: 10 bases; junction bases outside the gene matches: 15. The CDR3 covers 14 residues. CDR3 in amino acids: CASTSRGRGSDQYF. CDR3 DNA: TGTGCCAGCACCTCGAGAGGGCGGGGGTCAGACCAGTACTTC. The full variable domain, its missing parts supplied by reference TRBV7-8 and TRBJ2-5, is GAGVSQSPRYKVAKRGQDVALRCDPISGHVSLFWYQQALGQGPEFLTYFQNEAQLDKSGLPSDRFFAERPEGSVSTLKIQRTQQEDSAVYLCASTSRGRGSDQYFGPGTRLLVL.

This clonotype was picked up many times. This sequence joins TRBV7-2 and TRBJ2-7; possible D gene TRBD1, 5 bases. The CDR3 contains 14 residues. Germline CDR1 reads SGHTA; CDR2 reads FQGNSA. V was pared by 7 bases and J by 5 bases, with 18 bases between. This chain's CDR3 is CASIWRTEQDEQYF. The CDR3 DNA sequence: TGTGCCAGCATCTGGCGTACAGAACAGGACGAGCAGTACTTC.

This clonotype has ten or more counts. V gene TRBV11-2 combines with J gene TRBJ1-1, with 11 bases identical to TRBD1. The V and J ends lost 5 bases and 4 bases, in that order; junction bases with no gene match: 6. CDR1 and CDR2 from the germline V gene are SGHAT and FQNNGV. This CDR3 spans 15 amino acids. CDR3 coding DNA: TGTGCCAGCAGCCCCCGGACAGGGGGCATCACTGAAGCTTTCTTT. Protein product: CASSPRTGGITEAFF. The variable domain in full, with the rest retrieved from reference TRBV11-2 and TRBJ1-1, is EAGVAQSPRYKIIEKRQSVAFWCNPISGHATLYWYQQILGQGPKLLIQFQNNGVVDDSQLPKDRFSAERLKGVDSTLKIQPAKLEDSAVYLCASSPRTGGITEAFFGQGTRLTVV.

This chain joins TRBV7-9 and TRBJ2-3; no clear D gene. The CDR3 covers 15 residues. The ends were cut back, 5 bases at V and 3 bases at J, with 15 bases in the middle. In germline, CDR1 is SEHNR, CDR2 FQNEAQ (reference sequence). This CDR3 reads CASSSNYAETDTQYF. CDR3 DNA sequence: TGTGCCAGCAGCAGCAACTACGCAGAGACAGATACGCAGTATTTT.